Each of the 21 T cell receptor beta chains below was sequenced from the same sample in a study of T-cell reconstitution after alpha-beta-depleted transplantation in children. Preparing the TCRbeta library involved the use of unique molecular identifiers. One entry per CDR3 protein, called by TCRdb with MiXCR from the PCR reads. The sample carries fewer than 700,000 distinct CDR3 sequences, 10% to 15% recorded once. The sample in question was PBMCs, mostly from graft donor cells, obtained 360 days after TCRalphabeta/CD19-depleted stem cell transplant. These receptors came from a male patient under 18 who had a stem cell transplant for acute myeloid leukemia, so the T cells may come from the graft donor.

The rearrangement uses TRBV28 and TRBJ2-7; D tentatively fits TRBD1 or TRBD2 (5 bases each). The germline V gene has CDR1 MDHEN and CDR2 SYDVKM. The CDR3 has 13 residues. Trimming removed 6 bases from V and 0 bases from J, with 9 bases in between. CDR3: CASRGTFSYEQYF. The CDR3 DNA sequence: TGTGCCAGCAGGGGGACCTTCTCCTACGAGCAGTACTTC.

There are a few counts of this clonotype. The rearrangement uses TRBV24-1 and TRBJ2-5; D may be TRBD2 (5 bases). Germline V gives CDR1 KGHDR, CDR2 SFDVKD. Trimming removed 4 bases at V and 7 bases at J, with 18 bases between. The CDR3 sequence is 15 residues long. The CDR3 nucleotides are TGTGCCACCAGTGACCCCCGGGGAGCTACGGGGACCCAGTACTTC. It specifies CATSDPRGATGTQYF.

This clonotype has a handful of counts. The V gene is TRBV20-1, the J gene TRBJ2-1; possibly TRBD2 for D (6 bases). CDR3 length: 13 residues. Germline CDR1 DFQATT, CDR2 SNEGSKA (reference sequence). Deletions cut 6 bases from V and 10 bases from J, with 19 bases between. The CDR3 reads CSARPWGDGEQFF. Written as DNA, the CDR3 is TGCAGTGCCCGACCCTGGGGGGACGGAGAGCAGTTCTTC.

V usage is TRBV20-1 and J usage is TRBJ2-3; perhaps TRBD1 as D (6 bases). The V gene's germline CDR1 is DFQATT and CDR2 SNEGSKA (reference sequence). Trimming cost V 3 bases and J 2 bases, with 15 bases left between them. The CDR3 has 15 residues. The CDR3 spells CSASSPGQNTDTQYF. DNA for the CDR3: TGCAGTGCTAGTTCTCCGGGACAAAACACAGATACGCAGTATTTT.

The CDR3 sequence: CASSLVRRGLYEQYF. The CDR3 coding sequence is TGTGCCAGCAGCTTAGTGCGCAGGGGGCTCTACGAGCAGTACTTC. This chain links TRBV11-1 with TRBJ2-7, with TRBD1 identical over 8 bases. Per the germline V gene, CDR1 is SGHAT and CDR2 is FQDESV (reference sequence). V lost 1 base and J lost 3; bases outside the gene matches: 5. The CDR3 length is 15 residues.

This clonotype turned up a few times. The chain couples TRBV11-1 to TRBJ2-7; possibly TRBD1 or TRBD2 for D (6 bases each). Trimming shortened V by 5 bases and J by 3 bases, and 29 bases separated the two germline ends. Germline V gene lookup returns CDR1 SGHAT and CDR2 FQDESV (reference sequence). This CDR3 has 19 amino acids. CDR3 protein: CASSPPSSGVQGSFYEQYF. As DNA, the CDR3 is TGTGCCAGCAGCCCTCCAAGCTCGGGGGTACAGGGTAGTTTCTACGAGCAGTACTTC.

The rearrangement joins TRBV18 to TRBJ2-7, with D perhaps TRBD1 or TRBD2 (5 bases each). Deletions cut 3 bases from V and 2 bases from J, with 20 bases between. Germline V gene data show CDR1 as KGHSH and CDR2 as LQKENI. The CDR3 loop spans 17 amino acids. CDR3 coding DNA: TGTGCCAGCTCACCCCCAACCGGGGCAAATACGGCCTACGAGCAGTACTTC. It yields the protein CASSPPTGANTAYEQYF.

This clonotype appeared many times. The V call is TRBV28, the J call TRBJ2-7, with TRBD1 matching over 9 bases. Unmatched junction bases numbered 10, after V lost 8 bases and J lost 5 bases. There are 14 residues in the CDR3. Germline CDR1 reads MDHEN; CDR2 reads SYDVKM. The CDR3 loop is CASLPVTGGHEQYF. The CDR3 DNA sequence: TGTGCCAGCCTCCCGGTGACAGGGGGGCACGAGCAGTACTTC.

This clonotype appeared many times. DNA for the CDR3: TGTGCCAGCAGCCCACGACTCCTAAATGAGCAGTTCTTC. Translation: CASSPRLLNEQFF. The chain joins TRBV5-6 to TRBJ2-1; D ambiguous. Trimming removed 4 bases at V and 7 bases at J, with 12 bases between. The CDR3 is 13 amino acids. Germline V CDR1 and CDR2: SGHDT, YYEEEE.

This clonotype was observed at least ten times. This chain uses TRBV29-1 with TRBJ2-5; 9 bases line up with TRBD1. V lost 6 bases and J lost 6; bases outside the gene matches: 5. The CDR3 has 12 residues. From germline, CDR1 is SQVTM and CDR2 ANQGSEA. This CDR3 is CSVWDRAKTQYF. CDR3 nucleotide sequence: TGCAGCGTCTGGGACAGGGCGAAGACCCAGTACTTC.

This clonotype was seen ten or more times. J is TRBJ2-6 and V is TRBV2, with D maybe TRBD2 (6 bases). Germline-derived CDR1 and CDR2 are SNHLY and FYNNEI. Trimming took 8 bases from V and 4 from J, leaving 15 bases between them. This CDR3 region has 15 residues. The CDR3 is CASVPGGAGANVLTF. As DNA, the CDR3 is TGTGCCAGCGTCCCCGGAGGGGCGGGGGCCAACGTCCTGACTTTC.

This clonotype was seen more than once but under ten times. The J gene is TRBJ2-1, the V gene TRBV20-1, with TRBD2 identical over 9 bases. This CDR3 is built from 20 residues. Germline assignment: CDR1 DFQATT and CDR2 SNEGSKA (reference sequence). J lost 6 bases, V lost 0 bases, and 21 bases had no gene match. CDR3 DNA sequence: TGCAGTGCTAGAGAGCGGTTCCGGCGCGGGAGGGTTAACTTGGTCAATGAGCAGTTCTTC. This codes for CSARERFRRGRVNLVNEQFF.

This chain links TRBV20-1 with TRBJ2-3, with 7 positions matching TRBD1. The CDR3 is 13 amino acids. CDR1 and CDR2 from the germline V gene are DFQATT and SNEGSKA (reference sequence). Trimming at V came to 5 bases and at J to 1 base, leaving 3 bases not matched to a gene. CDR3 sequence: CSADRAGTDTQYF. In nucleotides, the CDR3 is TGCAGTGCTGACAGGGCAGGCACAGATACGCAGTATTTT.

This clonotype was seen a handful of times. The CDR3 nucleotides are TGTGCCAGCTGGGTGGGGGATACGCAGTATTTT. Its protein product is CASWVGDTQYF. The chain links TRBV11-2 to TRBJ2-3; unclear D gene. Germline values: CDR1 SGHAT, CDR2 FQNNGV. Trimming left V 8 bases short and J 6 bases short, with 9 bases between. The CDR3 is made up of 11 amino acids.

The CDR3: CASSYEDGSYNEQFF. CDR3 nucleotide sequence: TGTGCCAGCAGTTACGAAGATGGGTCCTACAATGAGCAGTTCTTC. The gene calls are TRBV6-5 and TRBJ2-1; D call uncertain. The length of the CDR3 is 15 residues. The V gene's germline CDR1 is MNHEY and CDR2 SVGAGI. Trimming left V 2 bases short and J 1 base short, with 9 bases between.

The sample holds many counts of this clonotype. This rearrangement joins TRBV7-9 to TRBJ2-1; 9 bases fit TRBD2. Looked up from germline, CDR1 is SEHNR and CDR2 is FQNEAQ (reference sequence). The CDR3 covers 13 residues. V shed 1 base, J shed 14 bases, and the junction held 6 bases outside the gene matches. CDR3: CASSLGPSGEEFF. CDR3 sequence (DNA): TGTGCCAGCAGCTTAGGCCCTAGCGGGGAGGAGTTCTTC.

In its sample, this clonotype was seen a few times. The chain employs TRBV20-1 and TRBJ2-7; 16 nucleotides align to TRBD2. Per germline, CDR1 DFQATT and CDR2 SNEGSKA (reference sequence). Trimming cost V 2 bases and J 3 bases; bases outside gene matches: 13. The CDR3 runs to 19 residues. CDR3 DNA sequence: TGCAGTGCTAGATTCCTGGGACTAGCGGGAGGGGCGAGAGGCTACGAGCAGTACTTC. It encodes CSARFLGLAGGARGYEQYF.

This chain links TRBV9 with TRBJ2-5; no firm D call. The CDR3 length is 11 residues. V lost 0 bases to trimming and J lost 6 bases, with 3 bases between them. From germline, CDR1 is SGDLS and CDR2 YYNGEE. CDR3 sequence: CASSVEQTQYF. The CDR3 DNA reads TGTGCCAGCAGCGTAGAGCAGACCCAGTACTTC.

This clonotype was seen a few times. CDR3 in amino acids: CASKERVLYNEQFF. The CDR3 DNA reads as TGTGCCAGCAAGGAGCGGGTCCTTTACAATGAGCAGTTCTTC. This rearrangement joins TRBV2 to TRBJ2-1, with a weak D call TRBD2 (6 bases). In germline, CDR1 is SNHLY, CDR2 FYNNEI. CDR3 length equals 14 residues. V was trimmed by 7 bases and J by 4 bases, leaving 14 bases between them.

The sample holds a few counts of this clonotype. This chain uses TRBV15 with TRBJ2-3; D gene ambiguous. The CDR3 is 14 residues long. Trimming pared 3 bases from V and 2 bases from J, leaving 9 bases between. From germline, CDR1 is LNHNV and CDR2 YYDKDF (reference sequence). Written as DNA, the CDR3 is TGTGCCACCAGCAGGTCCATTAACACAGATACGCAGTATTTT. Translation gives CATSRSINTDTQYF.

Only a few counts were recorded for this clonotype. The V call is TRBV28, the J call TRBJ2-7; D not resolved. The CDR3 has 12 amino acids. Germline loops: CDR1 MDHEN, CDR2 SYDVKM. Trimming removed 3 bases at V and 7 bases at J, with 10 bases between. The CDR3 spells CASSFRQAEQYF. The CDR3 bases are TGTGCCAGCAGTTTTCGTCAGGCGGAGCAGTACTTC.